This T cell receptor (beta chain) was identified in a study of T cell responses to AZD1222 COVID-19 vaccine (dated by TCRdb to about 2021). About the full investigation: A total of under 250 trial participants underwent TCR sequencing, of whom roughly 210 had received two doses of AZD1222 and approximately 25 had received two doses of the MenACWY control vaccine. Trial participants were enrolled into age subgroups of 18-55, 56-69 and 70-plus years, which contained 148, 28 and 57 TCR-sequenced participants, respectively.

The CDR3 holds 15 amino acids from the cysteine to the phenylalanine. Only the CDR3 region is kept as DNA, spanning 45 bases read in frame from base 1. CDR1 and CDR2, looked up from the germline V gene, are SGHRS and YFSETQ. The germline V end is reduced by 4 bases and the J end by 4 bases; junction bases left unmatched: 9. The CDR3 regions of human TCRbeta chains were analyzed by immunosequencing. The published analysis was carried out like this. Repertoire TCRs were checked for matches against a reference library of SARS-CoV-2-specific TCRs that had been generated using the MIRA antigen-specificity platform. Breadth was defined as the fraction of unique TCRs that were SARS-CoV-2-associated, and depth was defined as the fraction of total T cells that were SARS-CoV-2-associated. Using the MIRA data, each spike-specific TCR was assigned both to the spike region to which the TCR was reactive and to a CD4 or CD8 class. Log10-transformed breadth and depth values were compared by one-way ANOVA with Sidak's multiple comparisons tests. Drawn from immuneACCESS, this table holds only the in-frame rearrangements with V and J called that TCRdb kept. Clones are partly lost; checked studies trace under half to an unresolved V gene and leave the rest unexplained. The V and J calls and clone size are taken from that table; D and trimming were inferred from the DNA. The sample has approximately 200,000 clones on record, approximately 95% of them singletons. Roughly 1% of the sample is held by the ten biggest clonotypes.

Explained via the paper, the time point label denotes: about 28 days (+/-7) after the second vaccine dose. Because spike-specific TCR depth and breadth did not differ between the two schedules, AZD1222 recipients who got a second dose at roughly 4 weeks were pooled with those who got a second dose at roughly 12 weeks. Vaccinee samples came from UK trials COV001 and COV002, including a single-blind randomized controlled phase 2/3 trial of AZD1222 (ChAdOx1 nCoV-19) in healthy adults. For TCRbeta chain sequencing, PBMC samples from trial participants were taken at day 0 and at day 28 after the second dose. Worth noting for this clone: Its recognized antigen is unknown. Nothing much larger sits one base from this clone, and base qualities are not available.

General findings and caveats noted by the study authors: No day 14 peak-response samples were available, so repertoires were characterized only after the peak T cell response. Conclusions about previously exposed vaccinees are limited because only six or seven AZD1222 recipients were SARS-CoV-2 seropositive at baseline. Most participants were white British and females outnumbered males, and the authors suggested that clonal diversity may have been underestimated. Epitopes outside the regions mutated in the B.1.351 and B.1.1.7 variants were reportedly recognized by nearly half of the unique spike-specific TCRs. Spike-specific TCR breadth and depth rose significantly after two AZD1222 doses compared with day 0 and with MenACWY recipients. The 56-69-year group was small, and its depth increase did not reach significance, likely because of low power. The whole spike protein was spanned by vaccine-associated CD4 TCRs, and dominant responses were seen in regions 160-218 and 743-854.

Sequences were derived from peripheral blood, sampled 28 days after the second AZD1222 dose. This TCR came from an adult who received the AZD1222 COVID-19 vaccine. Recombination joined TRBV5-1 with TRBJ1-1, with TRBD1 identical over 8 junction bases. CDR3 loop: CASSIGQGGATEAFF. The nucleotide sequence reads TGCGCCAGCAGCATCGGACAGGGAGGGGCCACTGAAGCTTTCTTT.